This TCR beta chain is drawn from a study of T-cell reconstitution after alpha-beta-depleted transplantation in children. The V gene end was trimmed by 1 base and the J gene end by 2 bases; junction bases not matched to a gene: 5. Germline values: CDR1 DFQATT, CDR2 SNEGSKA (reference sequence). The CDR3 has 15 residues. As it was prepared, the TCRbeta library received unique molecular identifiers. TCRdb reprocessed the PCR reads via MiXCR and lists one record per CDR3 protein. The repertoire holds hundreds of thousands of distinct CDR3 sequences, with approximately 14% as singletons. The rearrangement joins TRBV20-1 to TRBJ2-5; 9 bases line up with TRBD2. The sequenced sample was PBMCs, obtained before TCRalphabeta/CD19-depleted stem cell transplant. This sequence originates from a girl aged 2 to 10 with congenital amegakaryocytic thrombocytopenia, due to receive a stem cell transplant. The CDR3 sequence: CSARGSLAGQETQYF. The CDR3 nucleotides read TGCAGTGCTAGAGGATCCCTAGCGGGACAAGAGACCCAGTACTTC.